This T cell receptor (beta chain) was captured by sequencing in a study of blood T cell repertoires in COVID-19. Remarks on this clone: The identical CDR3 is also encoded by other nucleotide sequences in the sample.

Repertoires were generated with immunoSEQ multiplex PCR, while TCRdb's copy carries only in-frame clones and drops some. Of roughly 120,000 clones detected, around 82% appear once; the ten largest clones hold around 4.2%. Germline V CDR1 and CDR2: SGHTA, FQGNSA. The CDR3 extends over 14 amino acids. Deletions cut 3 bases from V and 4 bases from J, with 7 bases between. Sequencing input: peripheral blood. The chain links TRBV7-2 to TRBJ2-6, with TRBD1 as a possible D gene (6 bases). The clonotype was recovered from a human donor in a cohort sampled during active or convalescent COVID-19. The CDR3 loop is CASSLGAGANVLTF. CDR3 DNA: TGTGCCAGCAGCTTGGGGGCGGGGGCCAACGTCCTGACTTTC.